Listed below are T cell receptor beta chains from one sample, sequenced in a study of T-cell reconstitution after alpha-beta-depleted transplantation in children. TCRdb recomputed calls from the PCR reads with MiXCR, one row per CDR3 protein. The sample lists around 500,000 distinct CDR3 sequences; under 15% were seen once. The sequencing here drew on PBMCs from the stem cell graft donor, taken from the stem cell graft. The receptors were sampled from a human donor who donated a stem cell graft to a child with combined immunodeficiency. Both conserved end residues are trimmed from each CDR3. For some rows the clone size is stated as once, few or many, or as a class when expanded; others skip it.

CDR3: ASSTLAEAYNEQF
V: TRBV5-1
J: TRBJ2-1
size: many

CDR3: ASRAMVPNTEAF
V: TRBV2
J: TRBJ1-1
size: .

CDR3: ASSYNREGLVETQY
V: TRBV6-2/TRBV6-3
J: TRBJ2-5
size: .

CDR3: ASGSGQWRETQY
V: TRBV6-2/TRBV6-3
J: TRBJ2-5
size: few

CDR3: ATRRTGAATNEKLF
V: TRBV15
J: TRBJ1-4
size: .

CDR3: ASSLEVQRELSNTQY
V: TRBV12-3/TRBV12-4
J: TRBJ2-3
size: few

CDR3: ASSFGGFDYEQY
V: TRBV12-3/TRBV12-4
J: TRBJ2-7
size: few

CDR3: ASSQDLYYGEQY
V: TRBV3-1
J: TRBJ2-7
size: few

CDR3: ASSLATGGVGGYT
V: TRBV7-2
J: TRBJ1-2
size: many

CDR3: ASTTQGSSPLH
V: TRBV28
J: TRBJ1-6
size: .

CDR3: ASSAGTAGANVLT
V: TRBV2
J: TRBJ2-6
size: .